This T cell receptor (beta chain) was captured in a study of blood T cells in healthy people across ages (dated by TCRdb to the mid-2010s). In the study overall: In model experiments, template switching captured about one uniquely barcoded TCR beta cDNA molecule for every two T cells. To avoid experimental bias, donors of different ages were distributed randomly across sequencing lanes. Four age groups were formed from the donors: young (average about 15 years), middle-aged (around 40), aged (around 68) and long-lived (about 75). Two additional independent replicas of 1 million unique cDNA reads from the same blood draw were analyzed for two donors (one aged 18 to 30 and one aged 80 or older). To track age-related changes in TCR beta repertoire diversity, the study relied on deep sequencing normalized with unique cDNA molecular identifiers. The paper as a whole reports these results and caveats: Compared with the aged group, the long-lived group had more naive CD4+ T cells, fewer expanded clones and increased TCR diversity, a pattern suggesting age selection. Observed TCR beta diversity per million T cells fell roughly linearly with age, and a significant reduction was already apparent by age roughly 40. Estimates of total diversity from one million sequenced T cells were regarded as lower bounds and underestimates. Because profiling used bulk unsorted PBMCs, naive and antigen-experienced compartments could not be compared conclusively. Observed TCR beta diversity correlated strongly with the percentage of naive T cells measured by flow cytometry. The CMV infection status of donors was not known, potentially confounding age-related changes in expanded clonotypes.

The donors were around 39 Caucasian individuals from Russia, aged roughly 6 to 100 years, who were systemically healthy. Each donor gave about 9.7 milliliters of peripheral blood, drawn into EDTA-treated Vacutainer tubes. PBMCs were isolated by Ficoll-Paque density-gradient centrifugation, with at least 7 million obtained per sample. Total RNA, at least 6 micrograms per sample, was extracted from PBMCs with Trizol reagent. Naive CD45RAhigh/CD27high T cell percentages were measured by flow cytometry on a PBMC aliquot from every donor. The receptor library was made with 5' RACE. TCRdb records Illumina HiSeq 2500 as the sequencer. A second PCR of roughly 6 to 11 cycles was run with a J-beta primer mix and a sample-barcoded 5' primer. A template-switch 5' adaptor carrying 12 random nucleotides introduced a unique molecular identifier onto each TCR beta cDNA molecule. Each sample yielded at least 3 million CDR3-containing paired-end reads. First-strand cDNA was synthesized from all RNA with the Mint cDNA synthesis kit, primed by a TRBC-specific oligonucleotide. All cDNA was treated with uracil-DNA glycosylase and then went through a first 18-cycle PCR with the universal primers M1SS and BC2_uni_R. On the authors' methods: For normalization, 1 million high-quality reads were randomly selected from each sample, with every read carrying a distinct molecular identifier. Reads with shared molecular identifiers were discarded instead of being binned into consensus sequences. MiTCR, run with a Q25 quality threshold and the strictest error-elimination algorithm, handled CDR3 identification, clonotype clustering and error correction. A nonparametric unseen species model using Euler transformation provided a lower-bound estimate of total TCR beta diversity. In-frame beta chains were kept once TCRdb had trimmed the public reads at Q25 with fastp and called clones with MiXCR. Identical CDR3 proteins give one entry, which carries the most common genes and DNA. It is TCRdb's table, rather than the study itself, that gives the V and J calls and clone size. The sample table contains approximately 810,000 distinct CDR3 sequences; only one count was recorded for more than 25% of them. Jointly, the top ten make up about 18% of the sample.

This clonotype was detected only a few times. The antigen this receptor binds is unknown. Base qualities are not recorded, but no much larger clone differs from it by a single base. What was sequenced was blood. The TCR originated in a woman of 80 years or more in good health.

Read as DNA, the sequence is TGCAGTGCTAGAGCCCCGGACACCCTTACGGGGCCCCAGCATTTT. Translated, this is CSARAPDTLTGPQHF. The receptor chain draws on TRBV20-1 and TRBJ1-5; D gene: possibly TRBD1, on 5 matching bases. The CDR3 runs 15 amino acids, cysteine and phenylalanine included. Kept here is only the CDR3 DNA, which spans 45 bases and is read in frame from base 1. CDR1 and CDR2 (DFQATT, SNEGSKA) derive from the germline V gene (reference sequence). Deletion took 1 base off V and 9 bases off J, with a span of 19 bases between the germline ends.